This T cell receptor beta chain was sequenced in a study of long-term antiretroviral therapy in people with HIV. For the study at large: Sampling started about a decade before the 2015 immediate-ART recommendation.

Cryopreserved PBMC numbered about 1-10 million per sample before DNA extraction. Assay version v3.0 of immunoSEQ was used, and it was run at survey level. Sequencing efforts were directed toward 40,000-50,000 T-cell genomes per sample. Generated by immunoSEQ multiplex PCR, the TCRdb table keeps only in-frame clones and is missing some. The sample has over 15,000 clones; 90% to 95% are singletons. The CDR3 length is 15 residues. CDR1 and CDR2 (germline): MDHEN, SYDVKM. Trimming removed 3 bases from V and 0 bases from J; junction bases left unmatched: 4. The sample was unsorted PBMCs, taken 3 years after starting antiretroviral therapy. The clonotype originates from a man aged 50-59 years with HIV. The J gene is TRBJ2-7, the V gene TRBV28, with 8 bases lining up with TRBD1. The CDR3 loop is CASSFPGQDSYEQYF. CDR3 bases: TGTGCCAGCAGTTTCCCGGGACAGGACTCCTACGAGCAGTACTTC. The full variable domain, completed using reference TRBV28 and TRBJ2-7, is DVKVTQSSRYLVKRTGEKVFLECVQDMDHENMFWYRQDPGLGLRLIYFSYDVKMKEKGDIPEGYSVSREKKERFSLILESASTNQTSMYLCASSFPGQDSYEQYFGPGTRLTVT.